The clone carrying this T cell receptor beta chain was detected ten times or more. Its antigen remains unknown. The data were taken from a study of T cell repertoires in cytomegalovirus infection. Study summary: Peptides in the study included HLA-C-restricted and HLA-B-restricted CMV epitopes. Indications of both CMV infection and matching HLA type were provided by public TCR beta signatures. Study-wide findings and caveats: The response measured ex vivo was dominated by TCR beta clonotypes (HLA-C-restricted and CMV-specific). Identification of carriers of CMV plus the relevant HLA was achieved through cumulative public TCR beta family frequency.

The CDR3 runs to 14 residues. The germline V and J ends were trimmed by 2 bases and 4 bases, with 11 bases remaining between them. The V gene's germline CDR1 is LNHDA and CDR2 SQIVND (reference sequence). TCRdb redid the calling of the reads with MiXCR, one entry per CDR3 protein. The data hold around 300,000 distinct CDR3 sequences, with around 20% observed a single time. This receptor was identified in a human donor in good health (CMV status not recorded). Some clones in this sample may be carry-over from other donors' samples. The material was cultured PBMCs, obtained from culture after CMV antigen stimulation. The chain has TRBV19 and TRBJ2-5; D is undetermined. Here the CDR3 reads CASSISIGLETQYF. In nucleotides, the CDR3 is TGTGCCAGTAGTATAAGTATCGGTCTAGAGACCCAGTACTTC. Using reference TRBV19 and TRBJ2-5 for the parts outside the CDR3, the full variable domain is DGGITQSPKYLFRKEGQNVTLSCEQNLNHDAMYWYRQDPGQGLRLIYYSQIVNDFQKGDIAEGYSVSREKKESFPLTVTSAQKNPTAFYLCASSISIGLETQYFGPGTRLLVL.